The next 10 T cell receptor beta chains were all read from a single sample in a study of blood T cell repertoires in COVID-19. Repertoires were generated with immunoSEQ multiplex PCR, while TCRdb's copy carries only in-frame clones and drops some. The top ten clones hold about 2.9% of a sample with approximately 220,000 clones, around 87% of them seen once. Sequenced sample: peripheral blood. The origin of the receptors is a man aged 60 to 69 with acute or convalescent COVID-19.

The V gene is TRBV7-9, the J gene TRBJ2-5, with D possibly matching TRBD2 (6 bases). This CDR3 region has 15 residues. The germline V and J ends were trimmed by 5 bases and 2 bases, with 15 bases remaining between them. Germline V gene lookup returns CDR1 SEHNR and CDR2 FQNEAQ (reference sequence). The CDR3 loop reads CASSTRLGLQETQYF. The CDR3, as DNA: TGTGCCAGCAGCACCCGACTAGGCCTACAAGAGACCCAGTACTTC.

This chain connects TRBV6-6 to TRBJ1-1, with D possibly TRBD1 on 6 matching bases. V lost 4 bases and J lost 4, with 16 bases in between. The germline CDR1 and CDR2 sequences are MNHNY and SVGAGI (reference sequence). CDR3 length: 15 residues. The CDR3: CASSSRGGGFTEAFF. CDR3 DNA sequence: TGTGCCAGCAGTTCCAGAGGGGGGGGGTTCACTGAAGCTTTCTTT.

The chain uses TRBV3-1 (or the pseudogene TRBV3-2) and TRBJ1-6, with 8 bases fitting TRBD1. The germline gives CDR1 LGHDT, CDR2 YNNKEL (reference sequence). CDR3 length equals 17 residues. With 3 bases clipped from V and 9 bases from J, the junction kept 13 bases outside the gene matches. In DNA, the CDR3 is TGTGCCAGCAGCCACGGACAGGGAGCGCGGGAGGGTTCACCCCTCCACTTT. Encoded protein: CASSHGQGAREGSPLHF.

The chain recombines TRBV19 with TRBJ1-5; 8 nucleotides line up with TRBD1. This CDR3 region has 15 residues. The V gene end was trimmed by 4 bases and the J gene end by 3 bases; junction bases not matched to a gene: 5. Germline V gives CDR1 LNHDA, CDR2 SQIVND (reference sequence). Here the CDR3 reads CASSTPDRDNQPQHF. The CDR3 DNA reads TGTGCCAGTAGTACCCCGGACAGGGACAATCAGCCCCAGCATTTT.

V is TRBV19 and J is TRBJ2-7; 13 positions match TRBD2. Germline CDR1 LNHDA, CDR2 SQIVND (reference sequence). CDR3 size: 15 residues. J lost 2 bases, V lost 3 bases, and 1 base had no gene match. The CDR3, as DNA: TGTGCCAGTAGTATTGGGACTAGCGGGGCCTACGAGCAGTACTTC. Amino acids: CASSIGTSGAYEQYF.

This chain links TRBV5-5 with TRBJ1-5; the match to TRBD1 covers 12 bases. J gave up 6 bases and V 4 bases, and 5 bases lay outside the gene matches. The CDR3 contains 15 residues. Germline values: CDR1 SGHKS, CDR2 YYEKEE (reference sequence). The CDR3 loop is CASSAGQGASQPQHF. The CDR3 DNA reads TGTGCCAGCAGCGCGGGACAGGGGGCTAGTCAGCCCCAGCATTTT. The full variable domain, rest sourced from reference TRBV5-5 and TRBJ1-5, is DAGVTQSPTHLIKTRGQQVTLRCSPISGHKSVSWYQQVLGQGPQFIFQYYEKEERGRGNFPDRFSARQFPNYSSELNVNALLLGDSALYLCASSAGQGASQPQHFGDGTRLSIL.

The chain carries TRBV2 and TRBJ1-1; D is possibly TRBD1 (5 bases). Per germline, CDR1 SNHLY and CDR2 FYNNEI. This CDR3 region has 17 residues. V was trimmed by 4 bases and J by 0 bases, leaving 18 bases between them. The CDR3 DNA is TGTGCCAGCAGTGGGAGGGACCCAATTGGATTGAACACTGAAGCTTTCTTT. The encoded protein is CASSGRDPIGLNTEAFF.

This chain uses TRBV5-1 with TRBJ1-2, with D hard to call. The CDR3 loop spans 14 amino acids. In germline, CDR1 is SGHRS, CDR2 YFSETQ. Trimming took 0 bases from V and 8 from J, leaving 14 bases between them. In DNA form, the CDR3 reads TGCGCCAGCAGCTTGGGGTCCCGGGGTACGGGCTACACCTTC. This codes for CASSLGSRGTGYTF.

This sequence joins TRBV9 and TRBJ1-2, with D possibly matching TRBD1 (6 bases). Germline CDR1 reads SGDLS; CDR2 reads YYNGEE. The CDR3 is made up of 12 amino acids. Trimming left V 4 bases short and J 10 bases short, with 14 bases between. CDR3 sequence (DNA): TGTGCCAGCAGCACAGGGTATCCCCCCTACACCTTC. Translating it yields CASSTGYPPYTF.

On this clone itself: This specimen includes other DNA sequences encoding the same CDR3. This chain uses TRBV5-6 with TRBJ1-2, with D hard to call. The V end lost 0 bases, the J end lost 3 bases, and 6 bases lay between the germline ends. CDR1 is SGHDT, CDR2 YYEEEE, per germline. This CDR3 is 13 amino acids long. In DNA, the CDR3 is TGTGCCAGCAGCTTGGCCCTTGACTATGGCTACACCTTC. It specifies CASSLALDYGYTF. The whole variable domain, remainder taken from reference TRBV5-6 and TRBJ1-2, is DAGVTQSPTHLIKTRGQQVTLRCSPKSGHDTVSWYQQALGQGPQFIFQYYEEEERQRGNFPDRFSGHQFPNYSSELNVNALLLGDSALYLCASSLALDYGYTFGSGTRLTVV.